The 6 T cell receptor beta chains reported below all come from one sample, sequenced in a study of cytomegalovirus exposure and HLA in healthy donors. PCR was performed using 60 Vbeta and 13 Jbeta primers. Libraries were prepared by immunoSEQ multiplex PCR; TCRdb keeps only in-frame clonotypes and omits some of them. The table lists about 100,000 clones, approximately 72% of them singletons. The sequenced material came from PBMCs. Source of these receptors: a man aged 40-50 years in good health and CMV-seropositive.

The chain employs TRBV5-1 and TRBJ2-5; 9 nucleotides match TRBD1. The J call may be faulty, since TRBJ2-7 better matches the DNA end. This CDR3 region has 14 residues. CDR1 and CDR2 (germline): SGHRS, YFSETQ. CDR3 nucleotide sequence: TGCGCCAGCAGCCCGACAGGGGGAGGTTACGAGCAGTACTTC. This encodes CASSPTGGGYEQYF.

The chain joins TRBV14 to TRBJ1-2; D is undetermined. CDR3 size: 13 residues. Trimming stripped 1 base from V and 4 bases from J, with 7 bases between. Germline V gene lookup returns CDR1 SGHDN and CDR2 FVKESK. DNA for the CDR3: TGTGCCAGCAGCCAAGGACAATTCTATGGCTACACCTTC. Protein sequence: CASSQGQFYGYTF.

In the case of this clone: Other DNA sequences in this sample translate to the same CDR3. The chain has TRBV29-1 and TRBJ1-1, with 7 bases aligning to TRBD1. Germline loops: CDR1 SQVTM, CDR2 ANQGSEA. The CDR3 extends over 13 amino acids. Trimming cost V 7 bases and J 0 bases; bases outside gene matches: 5. DNA for the CDR3: TGCAGCGCCGGACAGGCGCTGAACACTGAAGCTTTCTTT. Translating it yields CSAGQALNTEAFF.

This chain links TRBV6-1 with TRBJ1-6, with 12 bases lining up with TRBD1. The CDR3 covers 15 residues. V lost 6 bases, J lost 10 bases, and 7 bases stayed unmatched. The germline CDR1 and CDR2 sequences are MNHNS and SASEGT. Written as DNA, the CDR3 is TGTGCCAGCAGGTCCCGGGACAGGGGGCAATCACCCCTCCACTTT. This codes for CASRSRDRGQSPLHF.

This sequence joins TRBV5-1 and TRBJ2-2; D is possibly TRBD2 (6 bases). The germline gives CDR1 SGHRS, CDR2 YFSETQ. V was clipped by 4 bases and J by 5 bases, with 9 bases between them. This CDR3 spans 13 amino acids. The CDR3 is CASSGRGTGELFF. CDR3 nucleotide sequence: TGCGCCAGCAGCGGCCGGGGGACCGGGGAGCTGTTTTTT.

The rearrangement links TRBV19 to TRBJ2-4; D is perhaps TRBD1 (5 bases). The V gene's germline CDR1 is LNHDA and CDR2 SQIVND (reference sequence). Trimming took off 1 base at V and 0 bases at J, with 10 bases between the two ends. CDR3 length: 16 residues. The CDR3 loop is CASSIGGQVAKNIQYF. The DNA of the CDR3 is TGTGCCAGTAGTATAGGGGGCCAGGTAGCCAAAAACATTCAGTACTTC.